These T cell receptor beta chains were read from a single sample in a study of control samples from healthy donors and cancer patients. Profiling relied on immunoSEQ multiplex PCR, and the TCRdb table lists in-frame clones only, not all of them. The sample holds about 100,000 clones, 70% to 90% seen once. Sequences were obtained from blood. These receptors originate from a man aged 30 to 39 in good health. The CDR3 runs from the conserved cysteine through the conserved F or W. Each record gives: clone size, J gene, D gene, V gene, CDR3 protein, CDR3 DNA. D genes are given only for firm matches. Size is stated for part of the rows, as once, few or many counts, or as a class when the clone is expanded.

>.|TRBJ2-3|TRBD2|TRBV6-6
CASSPSGTRSTDTQYF
TGTGCCAGCAGCCCCTCCGGGACTAGGAGCACAGATACGCAGTATTTT
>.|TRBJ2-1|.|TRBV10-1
CASGGSSYNEQFF
TGCGCCAGCGGGGGAAGCTCCTACAATGAGCAGTTCTTC
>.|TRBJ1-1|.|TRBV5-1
CASSRSGEQGFTEAFF
TGCGCCAGCAGCCGCTCGGGGGAACAGGGATTCACTGAAGCTTTCTTT
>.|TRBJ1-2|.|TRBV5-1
CASSLAGDTNYGYTF
TGCGCCAGCAGCTTGGCCGGTGATACTAACTATGGCTACACCTTC
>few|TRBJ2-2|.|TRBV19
CASSLRGAAGAVVANTGELFF
TGTGCCAGTAGTCTACGGGGGGCGGCGGGGGCGGTGGTCGCGAACACCGGGGAGCTGTTTTTT
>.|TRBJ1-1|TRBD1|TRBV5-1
CASGTDRVNTEAFF
TGCGCCAGCGGAACCGACAGGGTGAACACTGAAGCTTTCTTT
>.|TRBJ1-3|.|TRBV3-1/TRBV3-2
CASSQGRGNTIYF
TGTGCCAGCAGCCAAGGACGGGGAAACACCATATATTTT
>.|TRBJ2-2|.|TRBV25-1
CASSGAAIDGELFF
TGTGCCAGCAGTGGGGCAGCCATTGACGGGGAGCTGTTTTTT
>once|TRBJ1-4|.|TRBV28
CASSLEGFVTNEKLFF
TGTGCCAGCAGTTTAGAGGGTTTCGTAACTAATGAAAAACTGTTTTTT
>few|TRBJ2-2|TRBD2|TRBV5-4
CASSSGLAVNTGELFF
TGTGCCAGCAGCTCCGGACTAGCGGTGAACACCGGGGAGCTGTTTTTT
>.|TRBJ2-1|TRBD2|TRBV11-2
CASLPGGSGGNEQFF
TGTGCCAGCCTCCCAGGTGGTAGCGGGGGGAATGAGCAGTTCTTC
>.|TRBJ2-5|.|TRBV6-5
CASIPGLQETQYF
TGTGCCAGCATCCCAGGGCTTCAAGAGACCCAGTACTTC
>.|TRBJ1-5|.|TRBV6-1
CASSEVWRLQPQHF
TGTGCCAGCAGTGAGGTCTGGAGGCTTCAGCCCCAGCATTTT
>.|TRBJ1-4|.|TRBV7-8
CASSPFPGATNEKLFF
TGTGCCAGCAGCCCGTTCCCGGGAGCAACTAATGAAAAACTGTTTTTT
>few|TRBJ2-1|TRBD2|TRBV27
CASSSGLAGGYNEQFF
TGTGCCAGCAGTTCGGGACTAGCGGGGGGATACAATGAGCAGTTCTTC
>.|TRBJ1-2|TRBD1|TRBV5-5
CASSLVRDRGRSNYGYTF
TGTGCCAGCAGCTTGGTCCGGGACAGGGGACGAAGTAACTATGGCTACACCTTC
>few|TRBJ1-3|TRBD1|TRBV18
CASSRGTGRSSGNTIYF
TGTGCCAGCTCACGCGGGACAGGCCGGAGCTCTGGAAACACCATATATTTT
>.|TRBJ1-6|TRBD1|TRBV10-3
CAIRGTGNSPLHF
TGTGCCATCAGAGGGACAGGTAATTCACCCCTCCACTTT
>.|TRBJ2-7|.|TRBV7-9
CASSWNIGEQYF
TGTGCCAGCAGCTGGAATATAGGCGAGCAGTACTTC
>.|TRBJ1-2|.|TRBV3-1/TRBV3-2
CASSQAGGDRYGYTF
TGTGCCAGCAGCCAAGCTGGCGGGGATCGCTATGGCTACACCTTC
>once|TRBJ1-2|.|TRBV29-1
CSVGLGYGYTF
TGCAGCGTTGGTCTTGGCTATGGCTACACCTTC
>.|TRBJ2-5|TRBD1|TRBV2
CASSGRTGGIETQYF
TGTGCCAGCAGTGGCCGTACAGGGGGCATAGAGACCCAGTACTTC
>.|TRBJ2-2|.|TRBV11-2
CASTLGGGPGELFF
TGTGCCAGCACCTTAGGGGGGGGCCCCGGGGAGCTGTTTTTT
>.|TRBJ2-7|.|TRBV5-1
CASSLDSLFYEQYF
TGCGCCAGCAGCTTGGACTCCCTGTTCTACGAGCAGTACTTC
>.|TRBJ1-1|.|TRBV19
CASTPGRDEAFF
TGTGCCAGTACACCGGGGAGAGATGAAGCTTTCTTT
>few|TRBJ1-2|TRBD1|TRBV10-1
CASSGTGTGGYTF
TGCGCCAGCTCCGGGACAGGGACGGGCGGCTACACCTTC
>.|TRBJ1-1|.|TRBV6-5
CASSYGGTGGEAFF
TGTGCCAGCAGTTACGGGGGAACGGGAGGTGAAGCTTTCTTT
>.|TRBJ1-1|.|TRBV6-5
CASLGPTEAFF
TGTGCCAGCTTGGGGCCCACTGAAGCTTTCTTT
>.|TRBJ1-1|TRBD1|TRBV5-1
CASSLAPQGRMNTEAFF
TGCGCCAGCAGCCTTGCCCCACAGGGGCGCATGAACACTGAAGCTTTCTTT
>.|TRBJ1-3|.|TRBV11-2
CASSLGGSTIYF
TGTGCCAGCAGCTTAGGAGGTAGCACCATATATTTT
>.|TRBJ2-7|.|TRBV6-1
CASSEGLRKYF
TGTGCCAGCAGTGAAGGGTTAAGGAAGTACTTC
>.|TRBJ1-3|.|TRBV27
CASSVSGTSGNTIYF
TGTGCCAGCAGTGTATCAGGGACCTCTGGAAACACCATATATTTT
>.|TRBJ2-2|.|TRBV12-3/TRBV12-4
CASRRFGELFF
TGTGCCAGCAGGAGGTTCGGGGAGCTGTTTTTT
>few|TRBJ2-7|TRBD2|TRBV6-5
CASSRTSGGLEQYF
TGTGCCAGCAGTCGGACTAGCGGGGGGCTCGAGCAGTACTTC
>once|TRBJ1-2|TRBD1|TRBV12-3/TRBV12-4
CASSPGGSFGYTF
TGTGCCAGCAGTCCAGGGGGAAGCTTTGGCTACACCTTC
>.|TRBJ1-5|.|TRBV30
CAWSVGSGWQPQHF
TGTGCCTGGAGTGTAGGTTCCGGGTGGCAGCCCCAGCATTTT
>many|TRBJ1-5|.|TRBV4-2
CASSQEISQPQHF
TGTGCCAGCAGCCAAGAGATTAGTCAGCCCCAGCATTTT
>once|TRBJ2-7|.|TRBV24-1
CATSDPPDIVSYEQYF
TGTGCCACCAGTGACCCCCCGGACATAGTCTCCTACGAGCAGTACTTC
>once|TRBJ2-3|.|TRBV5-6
CASSPGPGTDTQYF
TGTGCCAGCAGCCCTGGGCCGGGAACAGATACGCAGTATTTT
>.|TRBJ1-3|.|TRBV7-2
CASSTRPGSGNTIYF
TGTGCCAGCAGCACCCGACCGGGCTCTGGAAACACCATATATTTT
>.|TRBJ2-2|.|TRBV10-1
CASSESRLGNTGELFF
TGCGCCAGCAGTGAGTCGCGGTTGGGTAACACCGGGGAGCTGTTTTTT
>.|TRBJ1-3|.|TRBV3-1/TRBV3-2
CASSQLESWKLTIYF
TGTGCCAGCAGCCAACTAGAATCGTGGAAACTCACCATATATTTT
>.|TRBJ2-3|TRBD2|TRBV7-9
CASSPWGAGAPTDTQYF
TGTGCCAGCAGCCCCTGGGGAGCGGGGGCCCCCACAGATACGCAGTATTTT
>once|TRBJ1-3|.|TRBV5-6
CASSLDGDTIYF
TGTGCCAGCAGCTTGGACGGGGACACCATATATTTT
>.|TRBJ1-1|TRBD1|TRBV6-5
CASSHPGGGGTEAFF
TGTGCCAGCAGCCACCCCGGAGGGGGCGGAACTGAAGCTTTCTTT
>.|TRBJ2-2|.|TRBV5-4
CASSWLNNGELFF
TGTGCCAGCAGTTGGCTAAATAACGGGGAGCTGTTTTTT
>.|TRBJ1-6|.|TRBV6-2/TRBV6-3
CASSTQGSPLHF
TGTGCCAGCAGTACTCAGGGCTCACCCCTCCACTTT
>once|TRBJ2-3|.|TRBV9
CASSVGGAGTDTQYF
TGTGCCAGCAGCGTAGGGGGGGCCGGCACAGATACGCAGTATTTT
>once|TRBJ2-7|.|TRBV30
CAWSKRDEQYF
TGTGCCTGGAGTAAGAGGGACGAGCAGTACTTC
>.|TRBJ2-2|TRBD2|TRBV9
CASSVEAGGTGELFF
TGTGCCAGCAGCGTGGAAGCGGGGGGGACCGGGGAGCTGTTTTTT
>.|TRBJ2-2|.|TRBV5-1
CASSRDEVNTGELFF
TGCGCCAGCAGCAGGGATGAAGTGAACACCGGGGAGCTGTTTTTT
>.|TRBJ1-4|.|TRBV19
CASSGAEKLFF
TGTGCCAGTAGTGGTGCTGAAAAACTGTTTTTT
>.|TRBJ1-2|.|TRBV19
CASSNPTGSDGYTF
TGTGCCAGTAGTAACCCAACAGGGTCGGATGGCTACACCTTC
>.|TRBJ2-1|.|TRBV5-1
CASSASGTKYNEQFF
TGCGCCAGCAGCGCCTCCGGGACCAAGTACAATGAGCAGTTCTTC
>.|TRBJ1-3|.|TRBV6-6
CASSFGTASSGNTIYF
TGTGCCAGCAGCTTCGGGACGGCCAGCTCTGGAAACACCATATATTTT
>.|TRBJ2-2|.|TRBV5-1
CASSLDTGELFF
TGCGCCAGCAGCTTGGACACCGGGGAGCTGTTTTTT
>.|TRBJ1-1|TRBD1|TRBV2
CASRVTGAGTEAFF
TGTGCCAGCAGGGTTACAGGGGCGGGCACTGAAGCTTTCTTT
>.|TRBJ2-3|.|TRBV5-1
CASSFDLSDTQYF
TGCGCCAGCAGCTTTGACTTGTCAGATACGCAGTATTTT
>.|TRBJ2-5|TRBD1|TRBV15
CATSRDMDRSGTQYF
TGTGCCACCAGCAGAGACATGGACAGGTCGGGGACCCAGTACTTC
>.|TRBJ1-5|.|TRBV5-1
CASSPGDGNQPQHF
TGCGCCAGCAGCCCCGGGGATGGCAATCAGCCCCAGCATTTT